These 3 T cell receptor beta chains share one sample of origin, sequenced in a study of molecular identifiers for immune sequencing clone quantification (dated by TCRdb to the late 2010s). Receptors were amplified or captured by PCR. The listed sequencing device is NextSeq 500. The public reads were reanalyzed by TCRdb: fastp trimming at Q25, MiXCR alignment, in-frame beta chains only. When rows share a CDR3 protein, they turn into one entry using the most common DNA and genes. A total of a few hundred thousand distinct CDR3 sequences appear in this sample, roughly 24% of them only once. The ten most abundant clones make up about 0.74% of the sample. Sequencing was carried out using naive CD8+ T cells from blood, with Jurkat cell RNA spiked in. The cell subset or site label for this specimen denotes: FACS-sorted CD8+CD4-CCR7+CD45RA+ naive T cells. Receptor source: a human donor in good health. Some libraries in this study had Jurkat cell RNA spiked in.

This rearrangement joins TRBV30 to TRBJ1-1; D is unclear. The germline CDR1 and CDR2 sequences are GTSNPN and SVGIG (reference sequence). Trimming removed 0 bases from V and 1 base from J, with 9 bases in between. The CDR3 sequence is 14 residues long. CDR3 DNA sequence: TGTGCCTGGAGTGTTACGTTCGGGAACACTGAAGCTTTCTTT. Its translation: CAWSVTFGNTEAFF. Variable domain in full (rest from reference TRBV30 and TRBJ1-1): SQTIHQWPATLVQPVGSPLSLECTVEGTSNPNLYWYRQAAGRGLQLLFYSVGIGQISSEVPQNLSASRPQDRQFILSSKKLLLSDSGFYLCAWSVTFGNTEAFFGQGTRLTVV.

This clonotype showed up just once. This could be a read error, since a much larger clone is one nucleotide away. CDR3 in DNA: TGCGTCAGCAGCTTGGATGAGGGAGGACTCACAGATACGCAGTATTTT. It specifies CVSSLDEGGLTDTQYF. The chain recombines TRBV5-1 with TRBJ2-3; a possible D gene is TRBD2 (6 bases). This CDR3 contains 16 residues. CDR1 and CDR2 from the germline V gene are SGHRS and YFSETQ.

In its sample, this clonotype was seen many times. The chain has TRBV7-9 and TRBJ1-6; 8 bases line up with TRBD1. CDR3 length: 16 residues. J was trimmed by 10 bases and V by 4 bases; bases with no gene match: 12. Germline V gene data show CDR1 as SEHNR and CDR2 as FQNEAQ (reference sequence). DNA of the CDR3: TGTGCCAGCAGCTCGAACCGGGACAGGACTGGATCACCCCTCCACTTT. It is translated as CASSSNRDRTGSPLHF.